This T cell receptor (beta chain) was sequenced in a study of breast tumors, draining lymph nodes, adjacent tissues. Breast cancer patients provided tissue from their axillary draining lymph nodes. Each CDR3 protein gets one entry after TCRdb re-called the multiplex PCR reads with MiXCR. The sample includes approximately 280,000 distinct CDR3 sequences, roughly 31% of them seen just once. Regarding the study as a whole: Tumor and nontumor repertoires were significantly more similar in luminal-like than in basal-like breast cancer.

Details on this clonotype: Its antigen is currently unknown. In this CDR3 the conserved last residue, phenylalanine or tryptophan, is missing, so a read error is likely.

The CDR3 extends over 15 amino acids. CDR1 is SNHLY and CDR2 is FYNNEI in the germline V gene. With 7 bases removed from V and 4 bases from J, the gap between germline ends came to 14 bases. This TCR was sampled from a female donor with breast cancer. Some clones in this sample may be carry-over from other donors' samples. Input material: axillary lymph node tissue. The chain carries TRBV2 and TRBJ1-6; D is ambiguous. CDR3 in DNA: TGTGCCAGCATTTGTGGTCCTGATTATAATTCACCCCTCCACTTG. Its translation is CASICGPDYNSPLHL.